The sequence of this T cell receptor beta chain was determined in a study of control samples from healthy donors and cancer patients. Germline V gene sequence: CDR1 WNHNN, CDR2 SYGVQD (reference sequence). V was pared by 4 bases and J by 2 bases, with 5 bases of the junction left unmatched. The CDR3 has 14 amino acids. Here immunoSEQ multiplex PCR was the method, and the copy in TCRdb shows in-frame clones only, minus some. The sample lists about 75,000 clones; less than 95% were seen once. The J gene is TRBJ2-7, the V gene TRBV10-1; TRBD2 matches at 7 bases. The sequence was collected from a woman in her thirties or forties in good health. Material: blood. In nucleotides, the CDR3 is TGCGCCAGCAGTGTGCGGGGGAATCCCTACGAGCAGTACTTC. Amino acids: CASSVRGNPYEQYF.